These 4 T cell receptor beta chains came from one sample sequenced in a study of T cell responses to AZD1222 COVID-19 vaccine. The table came from immunoSEQ multiplex PCR; TCRdb's copy has only in-frame clones and leaves some out. The table has over 130,000 clones, 88% seen once; the top ten hold under 3.5%. The sequenced sample was peripheral blood, obtained on day 0 of AZD1222 vaccination. These receptors originate from an adult in good health.

This clone was observed a few times. The genes are TRBV6-2 or TRBV6-3 and TRBJ1-5, with D possibly matching TRBD1 (5 bases). Between the trimmed V and J ends, which lost 5 bases and 3 bases, there was a span of 17 bases. Germline CDR1 reads MNHEY; CDR2 reads SVGEGT. The CDR3 spans 16 residues. CDR3 nucleotides: TGTGCCAGCAGTCTAATCAGGGTGCGGCACAATCAGCCCCAGCATTTT. Protein product: CASSLIRVRHNQPQHF.

J is TRBJ1-2 and V is TRBV2; D is uncertain. The CDR3 has 13 amino acids. Germline V gives CDR1 SNHLY, CDR2 FYNNEI. Between the trimmed V and J ends, which lost 6 bases and 4 bases, there was a span of 12 bases. The CDR3 DNA sequence: TGTGCCAGCAGGAGGGATGGTAGCTATGGCTACACCTTC. Amino acid sequence: CASRRDGSYGYTF.

This chain joins TRBV12-3 or TRBV12-4 and TRBJ2-3; no clear D gene. CDR3 length: 13 residues. With 3 bases removed from V and 4 bases from J, the gap between germline ends came to 8 bases. CDR3 DNA sequence: TGTGCCAGCAGTTTTTCCTGGTCAGATACGCAGTATTTT. This translates into CASSFSWSDTQYF.

In its sample, this clone was seen once. The chain employs TRBV11-2 and TRBJ2-1; D might be TRBD1 (6 bases). Trimming stripped 5 bases from V and 7 bases from J, with 18 bases between. The germline CDR1 and CDR2 sequences are SGHAT and FQNNGV. The CDR3 spans 15 residues. The DNA of the CDR3 is TGTGCCAGCAGCCCCAGGGGCGGTAAAGGGAATGAGCAGTTCTTC. Its protein is CASSPRGGKGNEQFF.